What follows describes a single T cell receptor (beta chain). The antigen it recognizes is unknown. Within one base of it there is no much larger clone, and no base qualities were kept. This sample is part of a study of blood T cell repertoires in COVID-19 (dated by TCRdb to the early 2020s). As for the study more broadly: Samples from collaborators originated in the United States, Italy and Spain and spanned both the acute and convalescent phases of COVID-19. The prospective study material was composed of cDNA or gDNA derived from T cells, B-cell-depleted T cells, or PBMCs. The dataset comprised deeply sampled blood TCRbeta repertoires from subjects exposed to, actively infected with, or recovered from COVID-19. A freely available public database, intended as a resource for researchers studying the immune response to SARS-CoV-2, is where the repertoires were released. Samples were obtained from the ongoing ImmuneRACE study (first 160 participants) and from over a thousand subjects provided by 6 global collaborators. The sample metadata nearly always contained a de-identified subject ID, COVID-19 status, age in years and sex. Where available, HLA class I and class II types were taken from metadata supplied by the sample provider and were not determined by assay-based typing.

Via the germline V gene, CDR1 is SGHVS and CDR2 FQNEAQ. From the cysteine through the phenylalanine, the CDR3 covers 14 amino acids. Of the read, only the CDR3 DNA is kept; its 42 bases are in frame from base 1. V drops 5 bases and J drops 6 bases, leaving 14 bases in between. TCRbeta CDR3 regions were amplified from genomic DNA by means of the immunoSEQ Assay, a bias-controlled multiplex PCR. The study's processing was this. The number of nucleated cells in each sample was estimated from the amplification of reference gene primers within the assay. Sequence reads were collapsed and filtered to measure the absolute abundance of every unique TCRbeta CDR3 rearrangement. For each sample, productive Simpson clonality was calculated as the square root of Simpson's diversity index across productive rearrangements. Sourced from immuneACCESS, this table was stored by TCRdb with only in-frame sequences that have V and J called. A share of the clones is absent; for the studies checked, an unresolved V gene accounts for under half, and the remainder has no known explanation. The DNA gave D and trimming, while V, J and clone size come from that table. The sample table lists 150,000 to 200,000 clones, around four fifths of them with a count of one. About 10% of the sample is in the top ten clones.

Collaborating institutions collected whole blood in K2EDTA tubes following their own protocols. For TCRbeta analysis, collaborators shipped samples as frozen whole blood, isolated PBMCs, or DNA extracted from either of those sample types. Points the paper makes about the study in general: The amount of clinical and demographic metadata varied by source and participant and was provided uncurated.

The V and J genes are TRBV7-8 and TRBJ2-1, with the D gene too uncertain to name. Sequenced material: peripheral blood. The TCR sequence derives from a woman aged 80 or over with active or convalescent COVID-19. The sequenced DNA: TGTGCCAGCAGCCTCGAAAATCCAGGCAATGAGCAGTTCTTC. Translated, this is CASSLENPGNEQFF.